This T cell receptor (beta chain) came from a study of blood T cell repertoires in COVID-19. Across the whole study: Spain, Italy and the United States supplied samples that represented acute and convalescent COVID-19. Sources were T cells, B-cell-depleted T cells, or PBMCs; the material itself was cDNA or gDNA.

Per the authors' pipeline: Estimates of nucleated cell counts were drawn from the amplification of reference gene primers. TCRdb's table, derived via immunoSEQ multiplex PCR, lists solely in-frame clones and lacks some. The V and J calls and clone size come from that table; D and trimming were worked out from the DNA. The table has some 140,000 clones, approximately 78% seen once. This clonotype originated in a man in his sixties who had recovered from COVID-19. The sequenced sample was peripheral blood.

CDR3 region: CASSSPPGTQYF. For the CDR3, the DNA is TGTGCCAGCAGCTCCCCTCCGGGTACGCAGTATTTT. The genes are TRBV7-2 and TRBJ2-3; no clear D. Germline CDR1 and CDR2: SGHTA and FQGNSA. This CDR3 comprises 12 residues. Between the trimmed V and J ends, which lost 4 bases and 8 bases, there was a span of 10 bases.